Shown below are 18 T cell receptor beta chains from a single sample sequenced in a study of T cell changes during pregnancy in multiple sclerosis. Using immunoSEQ multiplex PCR, the repertoire was profiled, and TCRdb retains in-frame clones only, with some absent. The data hold 65,000 to 85,000 clones, with 85% to 90% observed a single time. The sample consisted of peripheral blood, taken after pregnancy. Receptor source: a female donor in good health, enrolled as a control in a pregnancy study.

This clone was counted a single time. This chain connects TRBV4-1 to TRBJ2-2, with 10 bases matching TRBD2. CDR3 length equals 15 residues. V shed 3 bases and J 7 bases; nucleotides not matched to a gene: 5. The germline V gene encodes CDR1 MGHRA and CDR2 YSYEKL. DNA of the CDR3: TGCGCCAGCAGCCAGACTGGACTAGCGGTCGGGGAGCTGTTTTTT. Its protein product is CASSQTGLAVGELFF.

The chain joins TRBV7-9 to TRBJ2-1; tentatively, D is TRBD1 (5 bases). The CDR3 is 11 amino acids. V was cut by 1 base and J by 15 bases, with 10 bases left in between. The germline V gene encodes CDR1 SEHNR and CDR2 FQNEAQ (reference sequence). CDR3: CASSLGQGTFF. The CDR3 nucleotides read TGTGCCAGCAGCTTAGGGCAGGGAACGTTCTTC.

The chain has TRBV6-6 and TRBJ1-5; D possibly corresponds to TRBD1 (6 bases). Deletions cut 7 bases from V and 7 bases from J, with 14 bases between. Germline V lookup: CDR1 MNHNY, CDR2 SVGAGI (reference sequence). The CDR3 loop spans 13 amino acids. CDR3 nucleotides: TGTGCCAGCAAAACCCCAGGGGAACAGCCCCAGCATTTT. As protein: CASKTPGEQPQHF.

V usage is TRBV7-9 and J usage is TRBJ1-1; D remains ambiguous. The CDR3 consists of 14 residues. CDR1 is SEHNR and CDR2 is FQNEAQ in the germline V gene (reference sequence). The V end was cut by 1 base, the J end by 0 bases, with 6 bases between. In DNA, the CDR3 is TGTGCCAGCAGCTTAGATTCGGTGAACACTGAAGCTTTCTTT. It is translated as CASSLDSVNTEAFF.

J is TRBJ1-2 and V is TRBV7-9, with D possibly matching TRBD1 (5 bases). CDR3 size: 14 residues. Germline CDR1 is SEHNR and CDR2 is FQNEAQ (reference sequence). Trimming removed 1 base at V and 8 bases at J, with 14 bases between. CDR3 nucleotides: TGTGCCAGCAGCTTAGAGGCCGGGGGATACGGCTACACCTTC. Protein: CASSLEAGGYGYTF.

This rearrangement joins TRBV29-1 to TRBJ1-5; weak D call: TRBD1 (6 bases). The V gene's germline CDR1 is SQVTM and CDR2 ANQGSEA. Trimming stripped 6 bases from V and 3 bases from J, with 9 bases between. The length of the CDR3 is 12 residues. CDR3 in amino acids: CSVQGPNQPQHF. The CDR3 DNA follows: TGCAGCGTCCAGGGGCCCAATCAGCCCCAGCATTTT. Variable domain in full (rest from reference TRBV29-1 and TRBJ1-5): SAVISQKPSRDICQRGTSLTIQCQVDSQVTMMFWYRQQPGQSLTLIATANQGSEATYESGFVIDKFPISRPNLTFSTLTVSNMSPEDSSIYLCSVQGPNQPQHFGDGTRLSIL.

CDR3 in amino acids: CASRPGGLETYEQYF. CDR3 coding DNA: TGCGCCAGCAGGCCGGGGGGCCTTGAGACCTACGAGCAGTACTTC. The chain employs TRBV5-1 and TRBJ2-7; a weak D match, TRBD2 (7 bases). V gave up 5 bases and J gave up 2 bases, with 17 bases separating them. From germline, CDR1 is SGHRS and CDR2 YFSETQ. CDR3 length equals 15 residues.

The V gene is TRBV7-8, the J gene TRBJ1-1, with 7 bases that match TRBD1. The CDR3 consists of 14 residues. Looked up from germline, CDR1 is SGHVS and CDR2 is FQNEAQ. V lost 3 bases and J lost 3; bases outside the gene matches: 4. CDR3: CASSFNRGDTEAFF. CDR3 nucleotide sequence: TGTGCCAGCAGCTTTAACAGGGGCGACACTGAAGCTTTCTTT.

The genes are TRBV10-2 and TRBJ2-3, with TRBD2 matching over 10 bases. The CDR3 covers 19 residues. CDR1 and CDR2 (germline): WSHSY, SAAADI. The junction had 13 bases not matched to a gene; V was cut back by 0 bases and J by 4 bases. CDR3 nucleotides: TGCGCCAGCAGTGAGTCGACCCTCCTAGCGGGAGATGCTGCAGATACGCAGTATTTT. Protein product: CASSESTLLAGDAADTQYF.

V usage is TRBV18 and J usage is TRBJ1-2; TRBD1 might be the D (5 bases). Germline loops: CDR1 KGHSH, CDR2 LQKENI. V dropped 2 bases and J dropped 1 base, with 17 bases sitting between them. The CDR3 covers 17 residues. The CDR3 protein is CASSPISGADLNYGYTF. CDR3 coding DNA: TGTGCCAGCTCACCAATAAGCGGGGCAGACCTTAACTATGGCTACACCTTC.

The rearrangement joins TRBV5-6 to TRBJ2-7; TRBD1 aligns across 8 bases. The CDR3 has 14 amino acids. Germline loops: CDR1 SGHDT, CDR2 YYEEEE. Trimming cost V 0 bases and J 4 bases; bases outside gene matches: 3. The CDR3 is CASSLGDRMYEQYF. CDR3 bases: TGTGCCAGCAGCTTGGGGGACAGGATGTACGAGCAGTACTTC.

The chain recombines TRBV6-5 with TRBJ1-3; D not certain. V was pared by 6 bases and J by 0 bases, with 12 bases between. This CDR3 has 15 residues. The germline V gene has CDR1 MNHEY and CDR2 SVGAGI. CDR3 in amino acids: CASSRDIFSGNTIYF. The CDR3 nucleotides are TGTGCCAGCAGCAGAGACATATTCTCTGGAAACACCATATATTTT.

V gene TRBV5-6 combines with J gene TRBJ1-3, with D perhaps TRBD1 (6 bases). Deletions cut 5 bases from V and 4 bases from J, with 16 bases between. Germline V CDR1 and CDR2: SGHDT, YYEEEE. The CDR3 covers 15 residues. CDR3 loop: CASSREQGSGNTIYF. The CDR3 bases are TGTGCCAGCAGTAGGGAACAGGGTTCCGGAAACACCATATATTTT.

This rearrangement joins TRBV30 to TRBJ1-1; D gene ambiguous. V lost 3 bases and J 2 bases, leaving 16 bases between the germline ends. The CDR3 length is 15 residues. The germline V gene has CDR1 GTSNPN and CDR2 SVGIG (reference sequence). The CDR3 DNA sequence: TGTGCCTGGAGCCTCGGACTGGGGAAAAACACTGAAGCTTTCTTT. The encoded protein is CAWSLGLGKNTEAFF. Full variable domain (remainder filled in from reference TRBV30 and TRBJ1-1): SQTIHQWPATLVQPVGSPLSLECTVEGTSNPNLYWYRQAAGRGLQLLFYSVGIGQISSEVPQNLSASRPQDRQFILSSKKLLLSDSGFYLCAWSLGLGKNTEAFFGQGTRLTVV.

This clone occurred a few times. This chain connects TRBV19 to TRBJ2-1; D perhaps matches TRBD2 (5 bases). The CDR3 totals 12 residues. Germline CDR1 LNHDA, CDR2 SQIVND (reference sequence). V shed 8 bases and J shed 4 bases, with 9 bases lying between them. This CDR3 reads CASEDYYNEQFF. The DNA for the CDR3 is TGTGCCAGTGAAGACTATTACAATGAGCAGTTCTTC.

V is TRBV4-1 and J is TRBJ1-3, with a possible D match to TRBD1 (5 bases). The CDR3 covers 14 residues. Germline loops: CDR1 MGHRA, CDR2 YSYEKL. With 6 bases removed from V and 0 bases from J, the gap between germline ends came to 9 bases. The CDR3 region is CASRTGVSGNTIYF. CDR3 DNA: TGCGCCAGCAGGACGGGGGTCTCTGGAAACACCATATATTTT.

The rearrangement joins TRBV18 to TRBJ2-2; 7 nucleotides agree with TRBD1. Germline V CDR1 and CDR2: KGHSH, LQKENI. The J segment lost 3 bases and the V segment lost 2 bases, leaving 3 bases of the junction unmatched. The CDR3 has 15 residues. CDR3 loop: CASSPGQGDTGELFF. The DNA of the CDR3 is TGTGCCAGCTCACCAGGCCAGGGGGACACCGGGGAGCTGTTTTTT.

The chain combines TRBV19 with TRBJ1-2; D is ambiguous. Germline V gene data show CDR1 as LNHDA and CDR2 as SQIVND (reference sequence). The CDR3 sequence is 14 residues long. Between the trimmed V and J ends, which lost 2 bases and 7 bases, there was a span of 14 bases. The CDR3 DNA reads TGTGCCAGTAGTATAACCCCCGCAGAGGGTGGCTACACCTTC. This encodes CASSITPAEGGYTF.